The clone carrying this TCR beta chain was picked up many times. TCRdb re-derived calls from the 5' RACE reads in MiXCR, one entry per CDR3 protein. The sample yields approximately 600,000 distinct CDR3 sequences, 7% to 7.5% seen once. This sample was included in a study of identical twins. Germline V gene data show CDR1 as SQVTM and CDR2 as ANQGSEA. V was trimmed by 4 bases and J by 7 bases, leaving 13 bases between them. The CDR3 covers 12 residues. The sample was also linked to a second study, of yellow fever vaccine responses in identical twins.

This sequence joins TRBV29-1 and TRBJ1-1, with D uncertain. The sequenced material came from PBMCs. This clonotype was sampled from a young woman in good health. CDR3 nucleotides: TGCAGCGTTGTAATCCGAGGGAATGAAGCTTTCTTT. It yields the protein CSVVIRGNEAFF.